The TCR beta chain under discussion was sequenced for a study of cytomegalovirus exposure and HLA in healthy donors. Study-level information: According to later analysis, the same platform produced the 120 validation and approximately 700 first-cohort repertoires.

This CDR3 spans 15 amino acids. With 4 bases removed from V and 7 bases from J, the gap between germline ends came to 18 bases. CDR1 MGHRA and CDR2 YSYEKL come from the germline V gene. Regarding this clone: Antigen specificity is unknown.

Study-level results: In vitro work confirmed that three CMV-associated chains recognize CMV antigens. In the 120 or so validation repertoires, about 95% of cluster scores exceeded 0, per a later analysis.

Only in-frame clones appear in the TCRdb table, and some are missing; sequencing was by immunoSEQ multiplex PCR. The sample has 100,000 to 150,000 clones, roughly 90% seen once. This TCR was sampled from a woman between 18 and 30 years old in good health and CMV-seronegative. Material for sequencing was PBMCs. The chain is built from TRBV4-1 and TRBJ2-3; a weak D match, TRBD2 (7 bases). CDR3 loop: CASSPRGGLFNTQYF. CDR3 DNA sequence: TGCGCCAGCAGCCCTAGGGGGGGTCTCTTCAATACGCAGTATTTT.